Listed here are 29 T cell receptor beta chains from one sample, sequenced in a study of shared clonotypes between healthy human individuals. Using immunoSEQ multiplex PCR, the repertoire was profiled, and TCRdb retains in-frame clones only, with some absent. The sample contains about 2 million clones, around 95% of which appear only once. Sequencing input: naive CD4+ T cells sorted from blood. Subset given: CD45RA+ positively selected. All receptors come from a young man in good health.

CDR3 loop: CASTGDATNEKLFF. CDR3 nucleotides: TGCGCCAGCACAGGGGATGCAACTAATGAAAAACTGTTTTTT. The rearrangement uses TRBV5-1 and TRBJ1-4; weak D call: TRBD1 (6 bases). CDR3 length equals 14 residues. V was trimmed by 6 bases and J by 0 bases, leaving 9 bases between them. Germline V gene lookup returns CDR1 SGHRS and CDR2 YFSETQ.

With regard to this clone: Other DNA sequences from this sample encode an identical CDR3 as well. The J gene is TRBJ2-7, the V gene TRBV6-1, with 12 bases lining up with TRBD1. The CDR3 covers 14 residues. Germline V gene lookup returns CDR1 MNHNS and CDR2 SASEGT. The ends lost 4 bases at V and 4 bases at J; junction bases unmatched: 2. The chain's CDR3 is CASSAGQGAYEQYF. CDR3 nucleotide sequence: TGTGCCAGCAGTGCGGGACAGGGGGCGTACGAGCAGTACTTC.

This chain joins TRBV28 and TRBJ1-5; weak D call: TRBD1 (6 bases). This CDR3 comprises 12 residues. V was trimmed by 5 bases and J by 6 bases, leaving 8 bases between them. Germline assignment: CDR1 MDHEN and CDR2 SYDVKM. This chain's CDR3 is CASSTGLQPQHF. CDR3 DNA sequence: TGTGCCAGCAGTACAGGGCTTCAGCCCCAGCATTTT.

This chain links TRBV28 with TRBJ2-2, with a tentative D call TRBD2 (6 bases). V was trimmed by 3 bases and J by 6 bases, leaving 8 bases between them. The CDR3 covers 13 residues. Germline V gene data show CDR1 as MDHEN and CDR2 as SYDVKM. The CDR3 here is CASSFWGAGELFF. The DNA of the CDR3 is TGTGCCAGCAGTTTTTGGGGGGCCGGGGAGCTGTTTTTT.

This clone was recorded only once. The chain combines TRBV4-1 with TRBJ2-5, with TRBD2 matching 10 bases. After removal of 2 bases from V and 5 bases from J, the junction contained 8 bases not matched to a gene. The CDR3 is 16 amino acids. CDR1 and CDR2 from the germline V gene are MGHRA and YSYEKL. The CDR3 sequence is CASSQFLAGVVETQYF. The CDR3 coding sequence is TGCGCCAGCAGCCAATTTCTAGCGGGAGTTGTCGAGACCCAGTACTTC.

Here the CDR3 reads CASSQGIRDEQYF. The CDR3 DNA reads TGTGCCAGCTCGCAGGGAATAAGGGACGAGCAGTACTTC. The V and J genes are TRBV18 and TRBJ2-7, with D possibly being TRBD1 (5 bases). This CDR3 is built from 13 residues. V lost 6 bases, J lost 5 bases, and 14 bases lay in between. Germline V gene sequence: CDR1 KGHSH, CDR2 LQKENI.

The rearrangement links TRBV28 to TRBJ2-2, with D perhaps assigned TRBD1 or TRBD2 (5 bases each). Germline values: CDR1 MDHEN, CDR2 SYDVKM. Trimming took 6 bases from V and 6 from J, leaving 14 bases between them. This CDR3 region has 14 residues. CDR3 sequence (DNA): TGTGCCAGCAGGTTCTTAGTGGGGGCCGGGGAGCTGTTTTTT. Residues: CASRFLVGAGELFF.

Details on this clone: Additional DNA sequences in this sample encode the identical CDR3. The V and J genes are TRBV5-1 and TRBJ2-3; D may be TRBD2 (6 bases). The CDR3 is made up of 16 amino acids. Trimming cost V 0 bases and J 0 bases, with 11 bases left between them. The germline CDR1 and CDR2 sequences are SGHRS and YFSETQ. The CDR3 nucleotides read TGCGCCAGCAGCTTGGACGCGGGATCAAGCACAGATACGCAGTATTTT. It yields the protein CASSLDAGSSTDTQYF. Full variable domain (rest looked up from reference TRBV5-1 and TRBJ2-3): KAGVTQTPRYLIKTRGQQVTLSCSPISGHRSVSWYQQTPGQGLQFLFEYFSETQRNKGNFPGRFSGRQFSNSRSEMNVSTLELGDSALYLCASSLDAGSSTDTQYFGPGTRLTVL.

The genes are TRBV18 and TRBJ2-7; D unresolved. Germline V gene data show CDR1 as KGHSH and CDR2 as LQKENI. V was trimmed by 2 bases and J by 5 bases, leaving 10 bases between them. The CDR3 runs 13 residues. The CDR3 DNA follows: TGTGCCAGCTCACCATCGGTGAGAAACGAGCAGTACTTC. Translating gives CASSPSVRNEQYF.

V gene TRBV30 combines with J gene TRBJ2-3; the match to TRBD1 covers 7 bases. Germline trimming cut 0 bases from V and 6 bases from J; bases unmatched to any gene: 9. Germline V lookup: CDR1 GTSNPN, CDR2 SVGIG (reference sequence). The CDR3 has 15 residues. DNA for the CDR3: TGTGCCTGGAGTGTAAAGGGGGCGATTTCTGATACGCAGTATTTT. Translation gives CAWSVKGAISDTQYF.

This chain joins TRBV5-4 and TRBJ1-4; no clear D. Deletions cut 3 bases from V and 2 bases from J, with 11 bases between. The CDR3 consists of 15 residues. CDR1 is SGHNT, CDR2 YYREEE, per germline (reference sequence). In DNA, the CDR3 is TGTGCCAGCAGCTCTGGGTTCGACACTAATGAAAAACTGTTTTTT. Its translation: CASSSGFDTNEKLFF.

The V call is TRBV28, the J call TRBJ1-4; possibly TRBD1 for D (6 bases). Germline CDR1 and CDR2: MDHEN and SYDVKM. Deletions cut 5 bases from V and 0 bases from J, with 10 bases between. The CDR3 covers 15 residues. Written as DNA, the CDR3 is TGTGCCAGCAGTATCAGGACAGCAACTAATGAAAAACTGTTTTTT. Translation: CASSIRTATNEKLFF.

The chain employs TRBV6-6 and TRBJ2-5, with 8 bases lining up with TRBD2. Germline V gene sequence: CDR1 MNHNY, CDR2 SVGAGI (reference sequence). The CDR3 totals 16 residues. V gave up 4 bases and J gave up 5 bases; unmatched junction bases: 12. The CDR3 region has the DNA TGTGCCAGCAGTTCCCCACTTCTGGCGGGGGGTGAGACCCAGTACTTC. Translation gives CASSSPLLAGGETQYF.

The genes are TRBV6-1 and TRBJ1-2; 10 nucleotides agree with TRBD1. CDR3 length equals 14 residues. J gave up 2 bases and V 7 bases, and 4 bases lay outside the gene matches. Germline values: CDR1 MNHNS, CDR2 SASEGT. The CDR3 bases are TGTGCCAGCACCGAGACAGGGGGCAACTATGGCTACACCTTC. The encoded protein is CASTETGGNYGYTF.

The chain is built from TRBV30 and TRBJ2-3; no reliable D call. There are 11 residues in the CDR3. The V gene lost 4 bases and the J gene lost 4 bases, with 6 bases spanning the gap. Germline V gene data show CDR1 as GTSNPN and CDR2 as SVGIG (reference sequence). The CDR3 coding sequence is TGTGCCTGGACGCCTTCAGATACGCAGTATTTT. Residues: CAWTPSDTQYF.

The chain uses TRBV6-6 and TRBJ1-2, with D possibly TRBD1 on 5 matching bases. This CDR3 has 13 residues. V was cut by 6 bases and J by 5 bases, with 13 bases left in between. Germline V lookup: CDR1 MNHNY, CDR2 SVGAGI (reference sequence). CDR3 sequence: CASSGAGWYGYTF. In DNA form, the CDR3 reads TGTGCCAGCAGCGGGGCAGGGTGGTATGGCTACACCTTC.

With regard to this clone: Other DNA sequences from this sample encode an identical CDR3 as well. This rearrangement joins TRBV11-3 to TRBJ2-7; D remains ambiguous. Between the trimmed V and J ends, which lost 1 base and 0 bases, there was a span of 7 bases. Germline assignment: CDR1 SGHNT and CDR2 YENEEA. The CDR3 runs 14 residues. The CDR3 here is CASSLGQSSYEQYF. As DNA, the CDR3 is TGTGCCAGCAGCTTAGGCCAAAGCTCCTACGAGCAGTACTTC.

This clone was counted once. V usage is TRBV2 and J usage is TRBJ1-4, with 7 bases lining up with TRBD1. Trimming removed 4 bases from V and 3 bases from J; junction bases left unmatched: 11. CDR3 length equals 17 residues. The germline V gene has CDR1 SNHLY and CDR2 FYNNEI. The CDR3 DNA follows: TGTGCCAGCAGTGCGTCCCTAACAGGGGCGGCTAATGAAAAACTGTTTTTT. This encodes CASSASLTGAANEKLFF.

This sequence joins TRBV14 and TRBJ1-5, with 10 nucleotides matching TRBD1. V trimming: 4 bases; J trimming: 2 bases; junction bases outside the gene matches: 11. CDR1 and CDR2 (germline): SGHDN, FVKESK. There are 18 residues in the CDR3. In DNA form, the CDR3 reads TGTGCCAGCAGCCCCCGGGACAGGGGCGTCGGAGGCAATCAGCCCCAGCATTTT. It translates to CASSPRDRGVGGNQPQHF.

In this sample, this clone turned up once. This sequence joins TRBV7-9 and TRBJ2-5; tentatively, D is TRBD1 or TRBD2 (5 bases each). Trimming removed 3 bases from V and 0 bases from J, with 20 bases in between. Germline loops: CDR1 SEHNR, CDR2 FQNEAQ (reference sequence). This CDR3 has 18 residues. For the CDR3, the DNA is TGTGCCAGCAGCTTGGTTCCGGGACCTCGAGCCTACCAAGAGACCCAGTACTTC. Its protein product is CASSLVPGPRAYQETQYF.

The gene calls are TRBV13 and TRBJ1-2, with 7 bases lining up with TRBD1. CDR1 and CDR2 (germline): PRHDT, FYEKMQ (reference sequence). This CDR3 has 14 amino acids. The junction had 9 bases not matched to a gene; V was cut back by 3 bases and J by 8 bases. The CDR3 sequence: CASSFRDSPKGYTF. The CDR3 bases are TGTGCCAGCAGCTTTAGGGACAGCCCGAAGGGCTACACCTTC.

J is TRBJ2-7 and V is TRBV28; 12 nucleotides match TRBD1. CDR1 MDHEN and CDR2 SYDVKM come from the germline V gene. This CDR3 is 15 amino acids long. Trimming cost V 5 bases and J 6 bases; bases outside gene matches: 8. The CDR3 nucleotides are TGTGCCAGCAGTGAGCCGGGACAGGGGGCTCCCGAGCAGTACTTC. Its protein product is CASSEPGQGAPEQYF.

The rearrangement links TRBV5-1 to TRBJ2-1; 7 nucleotides line up with TRBD2. The CDR3 runs to 17 residues. The germline CDR1 and CDR2 sequences are SGHRS and YFSETQ. With V trimmed by 0 bases and J by 10 bases, 16 bases remained unmatched. CDR3 residues: CASSLVLAPSRPEEQFF. CDR3 bases: TGCGCCAGCAGCTTGGTACTAGCGCCTTCCCGCCCAGAGGAGCAGTTCTTC.

The chain combines TRBV6-4 with TRBJ2-5; TRBD1 aligns across 7 bases. This CDR3 comprises 15 residues. Trimming took 3 bases from V and 2 from J; bases not matched to a gene: 6. Germline CDR1 MRHNA, CDR2 SNTAGT. CDR3 in amino acids: CASSDPGQSQETQYF. CDR3 nucleotides: TGTGCCAGCAGTGATCCGGGACAGTCACAAGAGACCCAGTACTTC.

V gene TRBV6-1 combines with J gene TRBJ2-1, with unresolved D. The germline gives CDR1 MNHNS, CDR2 SASEGT. This CDR3 spans 16 amino acids. The V and J ends lost 1 base and 2 bases respectively, with 12 bases between them. The CDR3 reads CASSEEGWMAYNEQFF. As DNA, the CDR3 is TGTGCCAGCAGTGAAGAAGGCTGGATGGCCTACAATGAGCAGTTCTTC.

V usage is TRBV10-3 and J usage is TRBJ1-3, with D perhaps TRBD1 (5 bases). CDR3 size: 16 residues. The germline V and J ends were trimmed by 2 bases and 4 bases, with 15 bases remaining between them. Germline V lookup: CDR1 ENHRY, CDR2 SYGVKD. CDR3 DNA: TGTGCCATCAGTGAGGAAGGGAGGAGGACAGGAAACACCATATATTTT. Translation gives CAISEEGRRTGNTIYF.

This chain connects TRBV25-1 to TRBJ1-2, with D possibly TRBD1 on 5 matching bases. Germline CDR1 reads MGHDK; CDR2 reads SYGVNS. The CDR3 is made up of 15 amino acids. Trimming took 1 base from V and 4 from J, leaving 13 bases between them. CDR3 region: CASSELEQEAYGYTF. The DNA of the CDR3 is TGTGCCAGCAGTGAATTGGAACAGGAGGCCTATGGCTACACCTTC.

This rearrangement joins TRBV30 to TRBJ2-3; D uncertain. The CDR3 has 15 amino acids. The germline V and J ends were trimmed by 3 bases and 6 bases, with 19 bases remaining between them. Germline CDR1 GTSNPN, CDR2 SVGIG (reference sequence). CDR3 amino acids: CAWRASLIGPDTQYF. The CDR3 DNA follows: TGTGCCTGGAGGGCATCGCTAATAGGGCCGGATACGCAGTATTTT. The complete variable domain, with remaining parts taken from reference TRBV30 and TRBJ2-3, reads SQTIHQWPATLVQPVGSPLSLECTVEGTSNPNLYWYRQAAGRGLQLLFYSVGIGQISSEVPQNLSASRPQDRQFILSSKKLLLSDSGFYLCAWRASLIGPDTQYFGPGTRLTVL.

The chain couples TRBV18 to TRBJ1-1; TRBD1 agrees at 7 bases. From germline, CDR1 is KGHSH and CDR2 LQKENI. The CDR3 totals 14 residues. The V segment lost 5 bases and the J segment 5 bases; nucleotides outside the gene matches: 8. The DNA of the CDR3 is TGTGCCAGCTCAGCGAGCCAGGGGGATACTGAAGCTTTCTTT. Protein product: CASSASQGDTEAFF.